Below, 22 T cell receptor beta chains from the same sample are listed, as sequenced in a study of Ad26.COV2.S vaccination and SARS-CoV-2 variants. Treatment given: 15 to 20 received Ad26.COV2.S at low or high dose, single or two shots; 5 received placebo; per-sample allocation not given. Specimens were obtained on day 63 following the first vaccine or placebo injection. This table comes from immunoSEQ multiplex PCR, and its TCRdb copy is limited to in-frame clones, with some not included. The sample shows about 480,000 clones, 87% of them seen only once. The sequenced sample was peripheral blood, obtained in a trial of Ad26.COV2.S vaccine versus placebo. The source of these receptors is a person between 18 and 59 years old who received the Ad26.COV2.S COVID-19 vaccine or a placebo.

This clone was seen only once. CDR3 DNA: TGTGCCACCAGTGATTTTGACAGCTATGGCTACACCTTC. It yields the protein CATSDFDSYGYTF. V usage is TRBV24-1 and J usage is TRBJ1-2, with D possibly TRBD1 on 5 matching bases. Per germline, CDR1 KGHDR and CDR2 SFDVKD. CDR3 length: 13 residues. The germline V and J ends were trimmed by 1 base and 4 bases, with 6 bases remaining between them.

The rearrangement uses TRBV7-9 and TRBJ2-1; 8 nucleotides agree with TRBD2. Germline values: CDR1 SEHNR, CDR2 FQNEAQ (reference sequence). Losses at the gene ends were 3 bases for V and 4 bases for J; bases not matched to a gene: 11. This CDR3 is built from 17 residues. The CDR3 DNA is TGTGCCAGCAGCTTTCAGCCTGTCGGGAGGGGATACAATGAGCAGTTCTTC. It specifies CASSFQPVGRGYNEQFF.

The rearrangement joins TRBV9 to TRBJ1-3; D ambiguous. Germline V gene lookup returns CDR1 SGDLS and CDR2 YYNGEE. V lost 4 bases and J lost 3, with 8 bases in between. The CDR3 is 13 residues long. CDR3 nucleotide sequence: TGTGCCAGCAGCACTGCTTTTGGAAACACCATATATTTT. This gives the protein CASSTAFGNTIYF.

The chain recombines TRBV6-2 or TRBV6-3 with TRBJ1-4; D gene ambiguous. This CDR3 spans 16 amino acids. Germline loops: CDR1 MNHEY, CDR2 SVGEGT. V dropped 0 bases and J dropped 3 bases, with 11 bases sitting between them. CDR3 in DNA: TGTGCCAGCAGTTACTCGTCAGAGTCGGCTAATGAAAAACTGTTTTTT. It codes for CASSYSSESANEKLFF.

The rearrangement uses TRBV7-2 and TRBJ2-3; no clear D. Germline V CDR1 and CDR2: SGHTA, FQGNSA. Trimming removed 4 bases from V and 4 bases from J, with 6 bases in between. The CDR3 runs 12 residues. CDR3 sequence (DNA): TGTGCCAGCAGCTCCCTGCCAGATACGCAGTATTTT. It encodes CASSSLPDTQYF.

The J gene is TRBJ1-1, the V gene TRBV29-1; TRBD1 is a possible D gene (5 bases). CDR3 length: 14 residues. The germline V and J ends were trimmed by 6 bases and 4 bases, with 18 bases remaining between them. Germline assignment: CDR1 SQVTM and CDR2 ANQGSEA. The CDR3 sequence is CSVSSGGLVTEAFF. CDR3 in DNA: TGCAGCGTCTCGTCCGGGGGATTGGTCACTGAAGCTTTCTTT.

The rearrangement uses TRBV9 and TRBJ1-2, with a weak D call TRBD1 (6 bases). Germline V gene lookup returns CDR1 SGDLS and CDR2 YYNGEE. The CDR3 loop spans 15 amino acids. V was shortened by 4 bases and J by 8 bases, with 21 bases between the two germline ends. The chain's CDR3 is CASSTIQGPMGGYTF. CDR3 nucleotides: TGTGCCAGCAGCACGATTCAGGGGCCCATGGGAGGCTACACCTTC.

The sample holds a few counts of this clone. The chain has TRBV20-1 and TRBJ2-2, with D unresolved. CDR3 size: 13 residues. CDR1 and CDR2 (germline): DFQATT, SNEGSKA (reference sequence). Trimming removed 3 bases at V and 6 bases at J, with 11 bases between. Written as DNA, the CDR3 is TGCAGTGCTAGTAGTATGATCGCCGGGGAGCTGTTTTTT. Its translation: CSASSMIAGELFF.

The table lists this clone with a few counts. This CDR3 reads CASKYTGVSNQPQHF. CDR3 DNA sequence: TGTGCCAGTAAGTATACGGGAGTTAGCAATCAGCCCCAGCATTTT. This sequence joins TRBV19 and TRBJ1-5; D is uncertain. There are 15 residues in the CDR3. The germline V and J ends were trimmed by 7 bases and 0 bases, with 13 bases remaining between them. Germline loops: CDR1 LNHDA, CDR2 SQIVND (reference sequence). Full variable domain (missing parts from reference TRBV19 and TRBJ1-5): DGGITQSPKYLFRKEGQNVTLSCEQNLNHDAMYWYRQDPGQGLRLIYYSQIVNDFQKGDIAEGYSVSREKKESFPLTVTSAQKNPTAFYLCASKYTGVSNQPQHFGDGTRLSIL.

The CDR3 coding sequence is TGTGCCAGCAGGCGGCTAACCTCCTACAATGAGCAGTTCTTC. Translated, it gives CASRRLTSYNEQFF. The genes are TRBV6-5 and TRBJ2-1; unclear D gene. Trimming took 6 bases from V and 0 from J, leaving 9 bases between them. The CDR3 is 14 residues long. Looked up from germline, CDR1 is MNHEY and CDR2 is SVGAGI.

The V call is TRBV11-3, the J call TRBJ2-3, with 14 bases identical to TRBD2. CDR3 length equals 17 residues. Per the germline V gene, CDR1 is SGHNT and CDR2 is YENEEA. The V and J ends lost 4 bases and 3 bases, in that order; junction bases with no gene match: 6. CDR3 sequence reads: CASSSGLAGADTDTQYF. CDR3 sequence (DNA): TGTGCCAGCAGCTCGGGACTAGCGGGAGCGGATACAGATACGCAGTATTTT.

This chain uses TRBV27 with TRBJ2-7, with D possibly being TRBD1 (5 bases). The CDR3 loop spans 14 amino acids. The germline V gene has CDR1 MNHEY and CDR2 SMNVEV (reference sequence). Trimming removed 2 bases from V and 5 bases from J, with 13 bases in between. CDR3 in amino acids: CASSLTRVGHEQYF. The CDR3 bases are TGTGCCAGCAGTTTAACCAGGGTTGGCCACGAGCAGTACTTC.

The chain is built from TRBV5-4 and TRBJ1-2; D is undetermined. The V gene lost 0 bases and the J gene lost 8 bases, with 14 bases spanning the gap. The CDR3 runs 14 residues. Looked up from germline, CDR1 is SGHNT and CDR2 is YYREEE (reference sequence). The DNA of the CDR3 is TGTGCCAGCAGCTTGGCCGGTGTCGGCGGCGGCTACACCTTC. Amino acids: CASSLAGVGGGYTF.

In its sample, this clone was seen a few times. The chain joins TRBV7-3 to TRBJ2-2, with D unclear. Per germline, CDR1 SGHTA and CDR2 FQGTGA. Trimming stripped 4 bases from V and 4 bases from J, with 7 bases between. The CDR3 sequence is 13 residues long. As DNA, the CDR3 is TGTGCCAGCAGCTCCCTCGGCACCGGGGAGCTGTTTTTT. Translating gives CASSSLGTGELFF.

The chain combines TRBV29-1 with TRBJ1-1, with 8 bases that match TRBD1. The CDR3 sequence is 17 residues long. Germline V gene sequence: CDR1 SQVTM, CDR2 ANQGSEA. J gave up 4 bases and V 3 bases, and 16 bases lay outside the gene matches. The CDR3 DNA reads as TGCAGCGTTGATACTGTTTCACAGGGGGAAGGAGGCACTGAAGCTTTCTTT. This encodes CSVDTVSQGEGGTEAFF.

This clone was seen only once. V gene TRBV4-3 combines with J gene TRBJ2-1; 13 bases agree with TRBD2. CDR3 length: 15 residues. Germline-derived CDR1 and CDR2 are LGHNA and YSLEER. V gave up 1 base and J gave up 10 bases; unmatched junction bases: 4. The CDR3 DNA sequence: TGCGCCAGCAGCCAAGGGACTAGCGGGAGACTCGAGCAGTTCTTC. Translating it yields CASSQGTSGRLEQFF.

This clone was seen once. This chain connects TRBV21-1 to TRBJ1-1; the table's D gene call, TRBD1, was not cross checked with the DNA. TRBV21-1 represents a pseudogene. The CDR3 is made up of 15 amino acids. The chain's CDR3 is CASTYRGGSCTEAFF. DNA of the CDR3: TGTGCCAGCACTTACAGGGGTGGTAGTTGCACTGAAGCTTTCTTT.

The V and J genes are TRBV5-1 and TRBJ1-1; D is undetermined. V was shortened by 4 bases and J by 2 bases, with 15 bases between the two germline ends. This CDR3 has 15 amino acids. The germline V gene encodes CDR1 SGHRS and CDR2 YFSETQ. CDR3 sequence (DNA): TGCGCCAGCAGCCCTCAGCCAGAGGTAAACACTGAAGCTTTCTTT. Translated, it gives CASSPQPEVNTEAFF.

The table lists this clone with a count of one. The J gene is TRBJ2-3, the V gene TRBV5-4; D gene uncertain. CDR1 is SGHNT and CDR2 is YYREEE in the germline V gene (reference sequence). V lost 2 bases and J lost 1, with 8 bases in between. The CDR3 has 14 residues. The CDR3 DNA sequence: TGTGCCAGCAGCTTAGTTCGCGGCACAGATACGCAGTATTTT. It yields the protein CASSLVRGTDTQYF.

The chain employs TRBV12-3 or TRBV12-4 and TRBJ1-4; tentative D call: TRBD1 (5 bases). CDR3 length: 13 residues. Trimming removed 3 bases from V and 9 bases from J, with 11 bases in between. The CDR3 sequence: CASSFGRAKKLFF. The CDR3 nucleotides are TGTGCCAGCAGTTTCGGCAGGGCTAAAAAACTGTTTTTT.

The chain recombines TRBV6-2 or TRBV6-3 with TRBJ2-6, with D maybe TRBD2 (5 bases). CDR1 is MNHEY, CDR2 SVGEGT, per germline. V gave up 3 bases and J gave up 3 bases, with 15 bases separating them. The CDR3 is 17 residues long. The CDR3 nucleotides read TGTGCCAGCAGTTATAGTCCCCCTGGGAGTGGGGCCAACGTCCTGACTTTC. This translates into CASSYSPPGSGANVLTF.

This chain uses TRBV9 with TRBJ1-1, with 7 bases fitting TRBD1. CDR1 and CDR2 from the germline V gene are SGDLS and YYNGEE. This CDR3 contains 13 residues. Trimming removed 4 bases from V and 0 bases from J; junction bases left unmatched: 0. The CDR3 DNA sequence: TGTGCCAGCAGCAGGGGGCTGAACACTGAAGCTTTCTTT. Its protein product is CASSRGLNTEAFF.